The 13 T cell receptor beta chains below all came from one sample that was sequenced in a study of blood T cell repertoires in COVID-19. The data were produced by immunoSEQ multiplex PCR, yet TCRdb's version contains in-frame clones alone and is incomplete. The sample has roughly 250,000 clones, 65% to 80% seen once; the top ten hold roughly 4%. Sequenced material: peripheral blood. The receptor set was obtained from a woman aged 40 to 50 with active or convalescent COVID-19.

The V call is TRBV6-5, the J call TRBJ1-2, with 7 bases that match TRBD1. Per germline, CDR1 MNHEY and CDR2 SVGAGI. The CDR3 totals 14 residues. The V gene end was trimmed by 1 base and the J gene end by 6 bases; junction bases not matched to a gene: 5. CDR3 sequence: CASSYFGRGDGYTF. CDR3 sequence (DNA): TGTGCCAGCAGTTACTTCGGCAGGGGGGATGGCTACACCTTC.

The J gene is TRBJ2-3, the V gene TRBV29-1; 12 bases align to TRBD2. In germline, CDR1 is SQVTM, CDR2 ANQGSEA. The CDR3 is 16 residues long. The V and J ends lost 7 bases and 5 bases, in that order; junction bases with no gene match: 13. CDR3 residues: CSGGLAGGNVGDTQYF. The CDR3 coding sequence is TGCAGCGGTGGCCTAGCGGGGGGGAATGTAGGAGATACGCAGTATTTT.

This clone came up many times. The chain recombines TRBV5-1 with TRBJ2-3; 7 bases agree with TRBD1. Germline V lookup: CDR1 SGHRS, CDR2 YFSETQ. This CDR3 is 15 amino acids long. With 4 bases clipped from V and 3 bases from J, the junction kept 8 bases outside the gene matches. Here the CDR3 reads CASSQRDSLTDTQYF. DNA of the CDR3: TGCGCCAGCAGCCAGAGGGACAGTCTTACAGATACGCAGTATTTT.

The table lists this clone with a few counts. V gene TRBV2 combines with J gene TRBJ1-3, with D tentatively TRBD1 (5 bases). Germline CDR1 SNHLY, CDR2 FYNNEI. Trimming took off 6 bases at V and 0 bases at J, with 12 bases between the two ends. The CDR3 is made up of 15 amino acids. This CDR3 reads CASRQQATSGNTIYF. CDR3 sequence (DNA): TGTGCCAGCAGACAACAGGCCACCTCTGGAAACACCATATATTTT.

This clone turned up a few times. The chain is built from TRBV2 and TRBJ2-3; TRBD2 aligns across 8 bases. The CDR3 runs 15 residues. Looked up from germline, CDR1 is SNHLY and CDR2 is FYNNEI. With V trimmed by 6 bases and J by 2 bases, 7 bases remained unmatched. The CDR3 nucleotides read TGTGCCAGCAGGGGGAGCGGGGGTTCCACAGATACGCAGTATTTT. As protein: CASRGSGGSTDTQYF.

The chain is built from TRBV11-3 and TRBJ2-4; D not certain. The CDR3 totals 12 residues. V was clipped by 4 bases and J by 5 bases, with 6 bases between them. Per germline, CDR1 SGHNT and CDR2 YENEEA. The chain's CDR3 is CASSSIENIQYF. CDR3 bases: TGTGCCAGCAGCTCCATTGAAAACATTCAGTACTTC.

J is TRBJ1-1 and V is TRBV24-1, with a possible D match to TRBD1 (6 bases). The CDR3 extends over 16 amino acids. V was shortened by 3 bases and J by 2 bases, with 15 bases between the two germline ends. Germline assignment: CDR1 KGHDR and CDR2 SFDVKD. The CDR3: CATSDLRDKLNTEAFF. The CDR3 nucleotides read TGTGCCACCAGTGATCTCCGGGACAAACTTAACACTGAAGCTTTCTTT.

CDR3 in DNA: TGTGCCAGCAGCGAAATTAAGAGACAGTTTTACGAGCAGTACTTC. Residues: CASSEIKRQFYEQYF. The V gene is TRBV5-6, the J gene TRBJ2-7; D possibly corresponds to TRBD1 (5 bases). The CDR3 runs 15 residues. CDR1 and CDR2 from the germline V gene are SGHDT and YYEEEE. V dropped 4 bases and J dropped 4 bases, with 18 bases sitting between them.

The chain employs TRBV28 and TRBJ1-1, with no clear D. From germline, CDR1 is MDHEN and CDR2 SYDVKM. The V and J ends lost 7 bases and 1 base respectively, with 16 bases between them. The CDR3 has 15 amino acids. The CDR3 bases are TGTGCCAGCACACCTACGGGGAATGCGAACACTGAAGCTTTCTTT. It is translated as CASTPTGNANTEAFF.

This clone was counted a single time. The rearrangement links TRBV24-1 to TRBJ2-7, with TRBD2 identical over 9 bases. Germline trimming cut 3 bases from V and 2 bases from J; bases unmatched to any gene: 4. The CDR3 has 15 residues. The V gene's germline CDR1 is KGHDR and CDR2 SFDVKD. In DNA, the CDR3 is TGTGCCACCAGTGATCGACTAGCGGCCCCCTACGAGCAGTACTTC. Residues: CATSDRLAAPYEQYF.

The chain is built from TRBV6-5 and TRBJ2-3; 8 bases map to TRBD2. V was pared by 6 bases and J by 2 bases, with 7 bases of the junction left unmatched. The CDR3 has 15 residues. CDR1 is MNHEY, CDR2 SVGAGI, per germline. DNA of the CDR3: TGTGCCAGCAGCCGAGCCGGGGGGGTCACAGATACGCAGTATTTT. Translated: CASSRAGGVTDTQYF.

This clone was seen only once. The chain joins TRBV6-2 or TRBV6-3 to TRBJ1-2, with D tentatively TRBD1 (5 bases). With 2 bases removed from V and 6 bases from J, the gap between germline ends came to 10 bases. The germline gives CDR1 MNHEY, CDR2 SVGEGT. The CDR3 consists of 13 residues. CDR3 sequence: CASSYPRQNGYTF. The CDR3 DNA sequence: TGTGCCAGCAGTTACCCGAGACAGAATGGCTACACCTTC.

The J gene is TRBJ2-2, the V gene TRBV3-1 (or the pseudogene TRBV3-2); D perhaps matches TRBD1 (6 bases). The V gene's germline CDR1 is LGHDT and CDR2 YNNKEL (reference sequence). Trimming took 4 bases from V and 6 from J, leaving 12 bases between them. The CDR3 is made up of 14 amino acids. The CDR3 nucleotides read TGTGCCAGCAGCCCGCCTAGGACAGCCGGGGAGCTGTTTTTT. It codes for CASSPPRTAGELFF.